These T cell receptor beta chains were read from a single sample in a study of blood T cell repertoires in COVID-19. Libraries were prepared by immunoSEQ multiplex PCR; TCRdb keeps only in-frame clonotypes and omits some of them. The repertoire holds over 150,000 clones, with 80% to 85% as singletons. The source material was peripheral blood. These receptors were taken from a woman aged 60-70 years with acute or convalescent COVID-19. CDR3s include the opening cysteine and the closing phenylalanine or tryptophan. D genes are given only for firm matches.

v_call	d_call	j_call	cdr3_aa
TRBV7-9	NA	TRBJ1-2	CASSQGHVNYGYTF
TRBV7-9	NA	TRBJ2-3	CASSPAGDTQYF
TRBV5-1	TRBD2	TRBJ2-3	CASSWVIAGGTDTQYF
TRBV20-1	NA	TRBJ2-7	CSASIRQATYEQYF
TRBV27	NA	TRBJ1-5	CASSQAGIQPQHF
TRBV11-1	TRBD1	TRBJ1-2	CASSTFTGGEDGYTF
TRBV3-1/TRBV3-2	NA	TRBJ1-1	CASSVDREAFF
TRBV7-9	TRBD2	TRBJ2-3	CASSPGGAGTDTQYF
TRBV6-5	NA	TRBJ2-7	CASSPTGIIGYEQYF
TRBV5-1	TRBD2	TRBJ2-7	CASSLRGGVASYEQYF
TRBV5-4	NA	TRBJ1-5	CASSPVHPSNQPQHF
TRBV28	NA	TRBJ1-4	CASSAPGGWEKLFF
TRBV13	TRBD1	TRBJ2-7	CASSLRSGGGSEQYF
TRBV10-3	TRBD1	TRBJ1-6	CAISPRTGGSPLHF
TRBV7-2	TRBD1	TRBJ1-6	CASSQQGANYNSPLHF
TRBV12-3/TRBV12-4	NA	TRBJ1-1	CASNSWDTEAFF
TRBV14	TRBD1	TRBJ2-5	CASSQDAGTGGETQYF
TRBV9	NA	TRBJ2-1	CASSVETVSYNEQFF
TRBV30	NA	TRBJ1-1	CASTQGNTEAFF